The 9 T cell receptor beta chains reported below all come from one sample, sequenced in a study of cytomegalovirus exposure and HLA in healthy donors listed by TCRdb under 2017. Libraries were built with the immunoSEQ multiplex PCR assay. For the multiplex PCR, a mixture combining 60 forward primers for TCR Vbeta segments and 13 reverse primers for TCR Jbeta segments was used. TCRdb obtained this table from immuneACCESS and retained in-frame rearrangements with V and J assigned. These tables miss some clones; where compared with another copy, unresolved V genes account for less than half of the shortfall, and the remainder is unexplained. This sample holds approximately 79,000 clones; roughly 80% were observed only once. 22% of the sample belongs to the ten largest clones. Sequencing was performed on PBMCs. Source of these receptors: a woman in her 40s in good health and CMV-seropositive.

The chain employs TRBV29-1 and TRBJ2-3; 11 nucleotides agree with TRBD2. Losses at the gene ends were 7 bases for V and 5 bases for J; bases not matched to a gene: 8. Germline CDR1 reads SQVTM; CDR2 reads ANQGSEA. The CDR3 contains 14 residues. As DNA, the CDR3 is TGCAGCGCCGCGGGACTAGCGGTTTTAGATACGCAGTATTTT. Its translation is CSAAGLAVLDTQYF.

The chain recombines TRBV9 with TRBJ2-1; D not certain. Trimming stripped 6 bases from V and 5 bases from J, with 9 bases between. The CDR3 has 12 amino acids. Germline loops: CDR1 SGDLS, CDR2 YYNGEE. The CDR3 region has the DNA TGTGCCAGCACTATTGATAACAATGAGCAGTTCTTC. Translation gives CASTIDNNEQFF.

The V and J genes are TRBV6-1 and TRBJ1-4, with D uncertain. The germline V gene has CDR1 MNHNS and CDR2 SASEGT. V was pared by 2 bases and J by 7 bases, with 14 bases between. The CDR3 consists of 15 residues. CDR3 DNA sequence: TGTGCCAGCAGTGAACATACGGGCGGAGGTGAAAAACTGTTTTTT. Its translation is CASSEHTGGGEKLFF.

This clone was picked up many times. The V gene is TRBV5-6, the J gene TRBJ2-3; 8 nucleotides align to TRBD1. Germline CDR1 is SGHDT and CDR2 is YYEEEE. V shed 3 bases, J shed 6 bases, and the junction held 12 bases outside the gene matches. The CDR3 length is 16 residues. DNA for the CDR3: TGTGCCAGCAGCTCACACACATCAGGGGGCAGGGATACGCAGTATTTT. This sequence encodes CASSSHTSGGRDTQYF.

The chain links TRBV13 to TRBJ2-5; TRBD2 matches at 8 bases. The CDR3 is made up of 15 amino acids. Germline-derived CDR1 and CDR2 are PRHDT and FYEKMQ (reference sequence). V shed 6 bases, J shed 5 bases, and the junction held 11 bases outside the gene matches. The CDR3: CASRPKRGRGETQYF. The CDR3 DNA reads as TGTGCCAGCAGGCCCAAGCGGGGGCGTGGCGAGACCCAGTACTTC. The variable domain in full, with the rest retrieved from reference TRBV13 and TRBJ2-5, is AAGVIQSPRHLIKEKRETATLKCYPIPRHDTVYWYQQGPGQDPQFLISFYEKMQSDKGSIPDRFSAQQFSDYHSELNMSSLELGDSALYFCASRPKRGRGETQYFGPGTRLLVL.

This sequence joins TRBV2 and TRBJ1-2; possibly TRBD1 for D (5 bases). CDR1 is SNHLY and CDR2 is FYNNEI in the germline V gene. Trimming shortened V by 0 bases and J by 2 bases, and 10 bases separated the two germline ends. The CDR3 has 15 amino acids. The CDR3 is CASSEAAGRNYGYTF. Here the CDR3 DNA reads TGTGCCAGCAGTGAAGCGGCGGGACGGAACTATGGCTACACCTTC.

The V call is TRBV28, the J call TRBJ1-5; TRBD1 matches at 7 bases. The V gene's germline CDR1 is MDHEN and CDR2 SYDVKM. The CDR3 consists of 17 residues. V shed 3 bases and J 0 bases; nucleotides not matched to a gene: 8. Written as DNA, the CDR3 is TGTGCCAGCAGTTTTTTGGGACAGACGTATAGCAATCAGCCCCAGCATTTT. This codes for CASSFLGQTYSNQPQHF.

This clone was observed a handful of times. The chain joins TRBV2 to TRBJ2-6; 9 bases agree with TRBD1. V was clipped by 6 bases and J by 1 base; unmatched bases: 7. The CDR3 loop spans 17 amino acids. Germline V CDR1 and CDR2: SNHLY, FYNNEI. CDR3: CASRTRDRESGANVLTF. The DNA of the CDR3 is TGTGCCAGCAGGACCCGGGACAGGGAGTCTGGGGCCAACGTCCTGACTTTC.

The rearrangement joins TRBV7-8 to TRBJ2-4; TRBD2 is a possible D gene (5 bases). CDR3 length: 12 residues. Trimming removed 5 bases at V and 9 bases at J, with 11 bases between. Per the germline V gene, CDR1 is SGHVS and CDR2 is FQNEAQ. The DNA for the CDR3 is TGTGCCAGCAGCCCCCTTGGGAGCATTCAGTACTTC. Translated: CASSPLGSIQYF.